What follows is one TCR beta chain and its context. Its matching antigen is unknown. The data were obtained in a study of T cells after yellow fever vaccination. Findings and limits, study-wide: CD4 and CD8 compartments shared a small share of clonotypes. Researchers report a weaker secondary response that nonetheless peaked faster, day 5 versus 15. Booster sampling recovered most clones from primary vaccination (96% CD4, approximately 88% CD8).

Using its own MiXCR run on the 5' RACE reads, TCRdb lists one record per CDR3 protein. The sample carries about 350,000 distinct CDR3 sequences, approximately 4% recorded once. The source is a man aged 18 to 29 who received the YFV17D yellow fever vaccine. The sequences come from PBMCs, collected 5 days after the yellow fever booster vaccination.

CDR3 residues: CASSWAETQYF. CDR3 DNA: TGCGCCAGCAGCTGGGCGGAGACCCAGTACTTC. The V and J genes are TRBV5-1 and TRBJ2-5; D gene uncertain. The germline CDR1 and CDR2 sequences are SGHRS and YFSETQ. V was shortened by 3 bases and J by 5 bases, with 5 bases between the two germline ends. The CDR3 has 11 amino acids. Full variable domain (missing parts from reference TRBV5-1 and TRBJ2-5): KAGVTQTPRYLIKTRGQQVTLSCSPISGHRSVSWYQQTPGQGLQFLFEYFSETQRNKGNFPGRFSGRQFSNSRSEMNVSTLELGDSALYLCASSWAETQYFGPGTRLLVL.